A single sample is the source of the 15 T cell receptor beta chains below, sequenced in a study of T cells in Graves' hyperthyroidism and ophthalmopathy. The source material, RNA transcripts, was used to amplify TCR beta CDR3 regions. First-round RT-PCR of the TCR CDR3 relied on the HTBI primer set. TCRdb re-called the multiplex PCR reads with MiXCR, one entry per CDR3 protein. Seen here are 340,000 or so distinct CDR3 sequences, around a sixth observed once, and the top ten hold roughly 33%. The sequenced sample consisted of blood. The receptors stem from a man aged 25 to 45 with Graves' hyperthyroidism.

This clonotype showed up just a few times. The chain is built from TRBV24-1 and TRBJ1-4; D perhaps matches TRBD1 (5 bases). The germline V and J ends were trimmed by 4 bases and 7 bases, with 15 bases remaining between them. This CDR3 region has 15 residues. The germline V gene has CDR1 KGHDR and CDR2 SFDVKD. The CDR3 sequence: CATSDGTLVGEKLFF. The CDR3 DNA is TGTGCCACCAGTGACGGGACCCTAGTAGGTGAAAAACTGTTTTTT.

This clonotype was counted many times. The rearrangement links TRBV7-8 to TRBJ2-3, with a possible D match to TRBD2 (5 bases). Germline lookup yields CDR1 SGHVS and CDR2 FQNEAQ. The CDR3 is 13 amino acids. V lost 1 base to trimming and J lost 5 bases, with 7 bases between them. In DNA form, the CDR3 reads TGTGCCAGCAGCTTAGGGGAGCAAGATACGCAGTATTTT. Protein product: CASSLGEQDTQYF.

The table lists this clonotype with many counts. The chain couples TRBV20-1 to TRBJ1-1; D gene uncertain. This CDR3 contains 13 residues. V was trimmed by 5 bases and J by 3 bases, leaving 13 bases between them. Germline V gene data show CDR1 as DFQATT and CDR2 as SNEGSKA (reference sequence). The DNA of the CDR3 is TGCAGTGCTGAAGAGGACCGGTACACTGAAGCTTTCTTT. Translation gives CSAEEDRYTEAFF.

The table lists this clonotype with a few counts. The chain combines TRBV24-1 with TRBJ2-7; D is undetermined. V dropped 3 bases and J dropped 7 bases, with 12 bases sitting between them. This CDR3 comprises 13 residues. CDR1 is KGHDR and CDR2 is SFDVKD in the germline V gene. CDR3: CATSDTNQWEQYF. The CDR3, as DNA: TGTGCCACCAGTGATACCAATCAGTGGGAGCAGTACTTC.

The V gene is TRBV9, the J gene TRBJ2-2; the D gene is possibly TRBD1 (5 bases). The germline V gene encodes CDR1 SGDLS and CDR2 YYNGEE. Trimming shortened V by 5 bases and J by 0 bases, and 11 bases separated the two germline ends. The CDR3 is 15 residues long. CDR3 protein: CASSSRAPNTGELFF. Written as DNA, the CDR3 is TGTGCCAGCAGTAGCAGGGCCCCGAACACCGGGGAGCTGTTTTTT.

This clonotype was observed a single time. The genes are TRBV2 and TRBJ2-7; 11 bases fit TRBD2. This CDR3 contains 19 residues. From germline, CDR1 is SNHLY and CDR2 FYNNEI. V shed 6 bases, J shed 2 bases, and the junction held 18 bases outside the gene matches. DNA for the CDR3: TGTGCCAGCAGAGAAAGGAACAGCCTAGCGGGAGGACCGACCTACGAGCAGTACTTC. Its protein product is CASRERNSLAGGPTYEQYF.

In this sample, this clonotype turned up many times. The chain employs TRBV2 and TRBJ2-1; maybe TRBD1 (6 bases). Germline V gene sequence: CDR1 SNHLY, CDR2 FYNNEI. This CDR3 spans 13 amino acids. The V gene lost 8 bases and the J gene lost 7 bases, with 15 bases spanning the gap. In DNA form, the CDR3 reads TGTGCCAGCGGGCTGACAGGAAGGAATGAGCAGTTCTTC. Encoded protein: CASGLTGRNEQFF.

The V and J genes are TRBV4-1 and TRBJ2-1; 8 nucleotides line up with TRBD2. The CDR3 contains 16 residues. In germline, CDR1 is MGHRA, CDR2 YSYEKL. V lost 4 bases, J lost 0 bases, and 5 bases stayed unmatched. CDR3 sequence reads: CASSPRLAISYNEQFF. The CDR3 nucleotides read TGCGCCAGCAGCCCCCGACTAGCGATCTCCTACAATGAGCAGTTCTTC.

The gene calls are TRBV28 and TRBJ2-1; 7 nucleotides match TRBD2. The germline CDR1 and CDR2 sequences are MDHEN and SYDVKM. The CDR3 has 14 amino acids. V shed 5 bases, J shed 8 bases, and the junction held 9 bases outside the gene matches. DNA of the CDR3: TGTGCCAGCAGTCCTATTTCTAGCGGTGATGAGCAGTTCTTC. It yields the protein CASSPISSGDEQFF.

This clonotype was observed at least ten times. This sequence joins TRBV7-3 and TRBJ2-1; 12 bases map to TRBD2. The trim removed 4 bases at V and 2 bases at J, leaving 3 bases unmatched. There are 16 residues in the CDR3. From germline, CDR1 is SGHTA and CDR2 FQGTGA. CDR3 in DNA: TGTGCCAGCAGCTCACTAGCGGGAGGCCCCTACAATGAGCAGTTCTTC. Translating it yields CASSSLAGGPYNEQFF.

This clonotype was seen at least ten times. CDR3 bases: TGTGCCAGCCACAGGGGGCCTAACCAAGAGACCCAGTACTTC. Its protein product is CASHRGPNQETQYF. The chain is built from TRBV6-1 and TRBJ2-5, with 9 bases that match TRBD1. This CDR3 contains 14 residues. Germline trimming cut 8 bases from V and 0 bases from J; bases unmatched to any gene: 4. CDR1 is MNHNS, CDR2 SASEGT, per germline.

The table lists this clonotype with a few counts. This chain joins TRBV13 and TRBJ2-3; D is ambiguous. This CDR3 contains 14 residues. Germline V lookup: CDR1 PRHDT, CDR2 FYEKMQ (reference sequence). V was pared by 5 bases and J by 1 base, with 10 bases between. The chain's CDR3 is CASSARTGTDTQYF. As DNA, the CDR3 is TGTGCCAGCAGCGCCCGAACCGGCACAGATACGCAGTATTTT.

This chain joins TRBV6-1 and TRBJ2-3; 14 bases map to TRBD2. V was pared by 2 bases and J by 5 bases, with 6 bases of the junction left unmatched. This CDR3 has 17 amino acids. In germline, CDR1 is MNHNS, CDR2 SASEGT. DNA of the CDR3: TGTGCCAGCAGTGAACCGACTAGCGGGAGGGCCAAAGATACGCAGTATTTT. Amino acid sequence: CASSEPTSGRAKDTQYF.

This clonotype has only a few counts. The V and J genes are TRBV24-1 and TRBJ2-3; 7 bases are shared with TRBD1. Germline assignment: CDR1 KGHDR and CDR2 SFDVKD. The CDR3 totals 15 residues. V lost 4 bases to trimming and J lost 3 bases; unmatched junction nucleotides: 6. The chain's CDR3 is CATSEQGGGTDTQYF. DNA of the CDR3: TGTGCCACCAGTGAGCAAGGGGGCGGAACAGATACGCAGTATTTT.

This chain links TRBV29-1 with TRBJ2-1; D ambiguous. CDR1 SQVTM and CDR2 ANQGSEA come from the germline V gene. V was pared by 2 bases and J by 7 bases, with 9 bases between. The CDR3 loop spans 12 amino acids. CDR3 nucleotides: TGCAGCGTTGAATTACTTTATAATGAGCAGTTCTTC. Protein: CSVELLYNEQFF.